The 10 T cell receptor beta chains below all came from one sample that was sequenced in a study of T cell repertoires in cytomegalovirus infection. A single record per CDR3 protein comes from TCRdb applying MiXCR to the reads. The sample has 900,000 to 950,000 distinct CDR3 sequences, less than 40% seen once; the top ten hold more than 13%. These TCRs' antigens remain unknown. The specimen comprised cultured CD8+ T cells from PBMCs, sampled from culture after CMV antigen stimulation. The receptors stem from a human donor in good health (CMV status not recorded). Some clones in this sample may be carry-over from other donors' samples.

The chain joins TRBV7-3 to TRBJ2-3, with 9 bases fitting TRBD1. The germline CDR1 and CDR2 sequences are SGHTA and FQGTGA. The CDR3 is 15 amino acids. With 8 bases clipped from V and 4 bases from J, the junction kept 10 bases outside the gene matches. The CDR3 region has the DNA TGTGCCAGCTGCCCCGGGACAGGGCGCGCAGATACGCAGTATTTT. This translates into CASCPGTGRADTQYF.

The chain employs TRBV27 and TRBJ2-5; 11 bases agree with TRBD1. In germline, CDR1 is MNHEY, CDR2 SMNVEV (reference sequence). The CDR3 has 15 residues. V was clipped by 5 bases and J by 6 bases; unmatched bases: 8. The chain's CDR3 is CASSTWTGGVKTQYF. CDR3 DNA sequence: TGTGCCAGCAGTACCTGGACAGGGGGCGTGAAGACCCAGTACTTC.

This clonotype was recorded a few times. The rearrangement links TRBV6-1 to TRBJ2-4; 7 bases map to TRBD1. CDR1 and CDR2 (germline): MNHNS, SASEGT. CDR3 size: 15 residues. J gave up 6 bases and V 5 bases, and 10 bases lay outside the gene matches. The CDR3 here is CASSPRPQGVNIQYF. CDR3 nucleotides: TGTGCCAGCAGTCCAAGACCCCAGGGGGTAAACATTCAGTACTTC.

J is TRBJ2-1 and V is TRBV7-8, with D possibly matching TRBD2 (6 bases). V lost 5 bases and J 2 bases, leaving 16 bases between the germline ends. Germline V gene data show CDR1 as SGHVS and CDR2 as FQNEAQ. This CDR3 region has 16 residues. The CDR3 DNA sequence: TGTGCCAGCAGCGGTACGGGACTCCCTCCCTACAATGAGCAGTTCTTC. It encodes CASSGTGLPPYNEQFF.

This clonotype was detected a few times. The rearrangement uses TRBV7-2 and TRBJ2-5; D possibly corresponds to TRBD2 (6 bases). Trimming left V 4 bases short and J 4 bases short, with 10 bases between. There are 13 residues in the CDR3. Germline V CDR1 and CDR2: SGHTA, FQGNSA. The CDR3 protein is CASSSGVVETQYF. CDR3 sequence (DNA): TGTGCCAGCAGCTCGGGGGTAGTAGAGACCCAGTACTTC.

This clonotype has only one observation. This may arise from a read error, as a much more abundant clone is one base away. V is TRBV6-2 or TRBV6-3 and J is TRBJ1-1; possibly TRBD1 for D (6 bases). The CDR3 consists of 14 residues. The germline gives CDR1 MNHEY, CDR2 SVGEGT. CDR3 bases: TGTGCCAGCAGTCGACAGGAAACGAACACTAAAGCTTTCTTT. Translated: CASSRQETNTKAFF.

V usage is TRBV15 and J usage is TRBJ2-6; D possibly corresponds to TRBD2 (7 bases). The CDR3 covers 19 residues. V lost 0 bases and J 0 bases, leaving 15 bases between the germline ends. Germline CDR1 LNHNV, CDR2 YYDKDF (reference sequence). CDR3 DNA sequence: TGTGCCACCAGCAGAGATCCAGGGGAGGGTTTCTCTGGGGCCAACGTCCTGACTTTC. Protein product: CATSRDPGEGFSGANVLTF.

The chain employs TRBV6-6 and TRBJ2-5; D gene unclear. The CDR3 contains 15 residues. V gave up 0 bases and J gave up 2 bases, with 10 bases separating them. Germline loops: CDR1 MNHNY, CDR2 SVGAGI (reference sequence). The CDR3 DNA follows: TGTGCCAGCAGTTACTCGCATACTTCTCAAGAGACCCAGTACTTC. Its protein is CASSYSHTSQETQYF.

This clonotype has just a few counts. The V and J genes are TRBV5-6 and TRBJ2-7; 9 bases align to TRBD1. Germline V gene sequence: CDR1 SGHDT, CDR2 YYEEEE. V was pared by 4 bases and J by 0 bases, with 14 bases of the junction left unmatched. The CDR3 has 18 amino acids. The CDR3 region has the DNA TGTGCCAGCAGCCTTGGATATCTCGGGACAGGGATCTCCTACGAGCAGTACGTC. It specifies CASSLGYLGTGISYEQYV.

The chain has TRBV4-1 and TRBJ2-1; 9 bases map to TRBD2. Germline V lookup: CDR1 MGHRA, CDR2 YSYEKL. The V and J ends lost 2 bases and 7 bases, in that order; junction bases with no gene match: 3. CDR3 length: 14 residues. The CDR3 DNA follows: TGCGCCAGCAGCCAACTAGCGGGACAGAATGAGCAGTTCTTC. This gives the protein CASSQLAGQNEQFF.